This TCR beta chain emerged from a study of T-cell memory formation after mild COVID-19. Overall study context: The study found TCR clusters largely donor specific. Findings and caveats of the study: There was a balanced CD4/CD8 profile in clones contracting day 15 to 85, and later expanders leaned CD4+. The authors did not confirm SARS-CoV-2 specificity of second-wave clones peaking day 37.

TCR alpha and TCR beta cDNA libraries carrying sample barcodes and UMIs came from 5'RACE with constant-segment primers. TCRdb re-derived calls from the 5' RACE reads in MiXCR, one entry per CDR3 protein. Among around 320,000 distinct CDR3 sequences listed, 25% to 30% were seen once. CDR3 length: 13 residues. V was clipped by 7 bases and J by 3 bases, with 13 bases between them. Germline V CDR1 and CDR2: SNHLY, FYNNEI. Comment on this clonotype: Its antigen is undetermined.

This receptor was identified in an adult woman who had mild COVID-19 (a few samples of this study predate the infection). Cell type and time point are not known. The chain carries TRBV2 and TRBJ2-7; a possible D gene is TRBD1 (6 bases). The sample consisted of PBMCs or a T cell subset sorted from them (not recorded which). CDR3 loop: CASTVGQYYEQYF. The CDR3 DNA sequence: TGTGCCAGCACCGTCGGACAGTACTACGAGCAGTACTTC.